Below are 20 T cell receptor beta chains sequenced from a single sample in a study of CD8+ T cells in alopecia areata. After isolation, RNA underwent reverse transcription to generate cDNA as the sequencing template. Measured with immunoSEQ multiplex PCR; TCRdb has only the in-frame clones, and not every one. This sample has some 170,000 clones; about 55% occur once, and the top ten carry roughly 10%. Treatment noted: oral pan-JAK inhibitor, 5-10 mg twice daily. The sample in question was CD8+ T cells sorted from blood, obtained at week 24, from a patient treated with tofacitinib. The receptors shown here come from a human donor with alopecia areata.

This clone was seen a few times. V gene TRBV7-3 combines with J gene TRBJ1-1; D possibly corresponds to TRBD1 (5 bases). The germline V and J ends were trimmed by 5 bases and 1 base, with 14 bases remaining between them. This CDR3 spans 15 amino acids. Germline V gene data show CDR1 as SGHTA and CDR2 as FQGTGA. CDR3 DNA: TGTGCCAGCAGCCTCCTAGGGACGGGGAACACTGAAGCTTTCTTT. Translation: CASSLLGTGNTEAFF.

V usage is TRBV9 and J usage is TRBJ1-6; the D is unclear. V lost 0 bases to trimming and J lost 5 bases, with 27 bases between them. The length of the CDR3 is 21 residues. From germline, CDR1 is SGDLS and CDR2 YYNGEE. As DNA, the CDR3 is TGTGCCAGCAGCGTAGCCTCTGGGGTACCTCCCAATACACAGAATAATTCACCCCTCCACTTT. Translated: CASSVASGVPPNTQNNSPLHF.

V and J are TRBV29-1 and TRBJ1-2, with 8 bases aligning to TRBD1. Unmatched junction bases numbered 8, after V lost 0 bases and J lost 5 bases. This CDR3 is 15 amino acids long. Germline V gene lookup returns CDR1 SQVTM and CDR2 ANQGSEA. CDR3 amino acids: CSVEDMTGARYGYTF. CDR3 in DNA: TGCAGCGTTGAAGATATGACAGGGGCCAGGTATGGCTACACCTTC.

The chain combines TRBV18 with TRBJ2-1; no firm D call. The CDR3 is made up of 12 amino acids. V dropped 6 bases and J dropped 2 bases, with 5 bases sitting between them. Germline V lookup: CDR1 KGHSH, CDR2 LQKENI. In nucleotides, the CDR3 is TGTGCCAGCTCCGACGCCTACAATGAGCAGTTCTTC. Amino acid sequence: CASSDAYNEQFF.

On this clone itself: Other DNA sequences in the same sample also yield this CDR3. V usage is TRBV25-1 and J usage is TRBJ2-7; D gene ambiguous. This CDR3 spans 11 amino acids. CDR1 is MGHDK and CDR2 is SYGVNS in the germline V gene. Trimming took off 1 base at V and 2 bases at J, with 0 bases between the two ends. The CDR3 DNA reads TGTGCCAGCAGTGAATCCTACGAGCAGTACTTC. Translation: CASSESYEQYF.

The V call is TRBV27, the J call TRBJ1-2, with D tentatively TRBD1 (6 bases). Germline V gene sequence: CDR1 MNHEY, CDR2 SMNVEV (reference sequence). The V gene lost 6 bases and the J gene lost 4 bases, with 15 bases spanning the gap. The CDR3 totals 14 residues. The CDR3 DNA sequence: TGTGCCAGCAGCCTACAGGGTGTTGGCTATGGCTACACCTTC. It yields the protein CASSLQGVGYGYTF.

The chain uses TRBV23-1 and TRBJ2-7, with TRBD1 matching over 9 bases. TRBV23-1 is sorted into the ORF group, with uncertain function. J gave up 0 bases and V 4 bases, and 16 bases lay outside the gene matches. This CDR3 comprises 19 residues. This CDR3 is CASSRSGTGQPPSSYEQYF. Written as DNA, the CDR3 is TGCGCCAGCAGTCGTTCCGGGACAGGGCAACCTCCGAGCTCCTACGAGCAGTACTTC.

This clone was counted only a few times. This chain connects TRBV11-2 to TRBJ2-1, with 8 bases matching TRBD2. Germline loops: CDR1 SGHAT, CDR2 FQNNGV. Losses at the gene ends were 2 bases for V and 5 bases for J; bases not matched to a gene: 8. This CDR3 has 16 amino acids. CDR3 sequence (DNA): TGTGCCAGCAGCTTATGGGGGAGCGGGGGAGACAATGAGCAGTTCTTC. Encoded protein: CASSLWGSGGDNEQFF.

The V gene is TRBV27, the J gene TRBJ2-1; D possibly corresponds to TRBD2 (5 bases). Per the germline V gene, CDR1 is MNHEY and CDR2 is SMNVEV (reference sequence). This CDR3 spans 14 amino acids. Trimming left V 0 bases short and J 5 bases short, with 8 bases between. CDR3 protein: CASSLSNGNNEQFF. The CDR3 DNA sequence: TGTGCCAGCAGTTTATCGAACGGGAACAATGAGCAGTTCTTC.

The rearrangement uses TRBV19 and TRBJ1-1; a possible D gene is TRBD1 (6 bases). The CDR3 has 13 amino acids. CDR1 and CDR2 from the germline V gene are LNHDA and SQIVND (reference sequence). Trimming pared 5 bases from V and 7 bases from J, leaving 14 bases between. The CDR3 DNA reads as TGTGCCAGTAGTTACGACAGGACTGTTGAAGCTTTCTTT. Protein: CASSYDRTVEAFF.

This clone was seen more than once but under ten times. This chain links TRBV7-9 with TRBJ2-2; D remains ambiguous. This CDR3 has 12 amino acids. V was shortened by 0 bases and J by 8 bases, with 4 bases between the two germline ends. CDR1 is SEHNR and CDR2 is FQNEAQ in the germline V gene (reference sequence). CDR3 coding DNA: TGTGCCAGCAGCTTAGCGGTGGGGGAGCTGTTTTTT. Protein sequence: CASSLAVGELFF. Full variable domain (missing parts from reference TRBV7-9 and TRBJ2-2): DTGVSQNPRHKITKRGQNVTFRCDPISEHNRLYWYRQTLGQGPEFLTYFQNEAQLEKSRLLSDRFSAERPKGSFSTLEIQRTEQGDSAMYLCASSLAVGELFFGEGSRLTVL.

This chain links TRBV7-2 with TRBJ2-1, with no clear D. The CDR3 covers 16 residues. The V gene lost 2 bases and the J gene lost 0 bases, with 11 bases spanning the gap. Germline loops: CDR1 SGHTA, CDR2 FQGNSA. The CDR3 is CASSLSGAASYNEQFF. Written as DNA, the CDR3 is TGTGCCAGCAGCTTAAGTGGTGCAGCCTCCTACAATGAGCAGTTCTTC.

This chain links TRBV25-1 with TRBJ1-1, with D perhaps matching TRBD1 (5 bases). Deletions cut 4 bases from V and 9 bases from J, with 9 bases between. CDR1 and CDR2 from the germline V gene are MGHDK and SYGVNS. There are 11 residues in the CDR3. In DNA, the CDR3 is TGTGCCAGCAGTGCACGGGACCAAGCTTTCTTT. Translated, it gives CASSARDQAFF.

The chain employs TRBV10-3 and TRBJ1-1; no clear D gene. Trimming removed 10 bases from V and 2 bases from J, with 17 bases in between. Germline CDR1 reads ENHRY; CDR2 reads SYGVKD. The CDR3 consists of 14 residues. The CDR3 spells CATEDRESNTEAFF. Here the CDR3 DNA reads TGTGCCACCGAAGACCGGGAAAGTAACACTGAAGCTTTCTTT.

The chain is built from TRBV4-3 and TRBJ1-1; D remains ambiguous. Germline CDR1 LGHNA, CDR2 YSLEER. V lost 5 bases, J lost 4 bases, and 11 bases lay in between. This CDR3 region has 13 residues. CDR3 DNA sequence: TGCGCCAGCAGCACTACCCTGGGCACTGAAGCTTTCTTT. Residues: CASSTTLGTEAFF.

CDR3 DNA sequence: TGTGCCACCAGCAGAGATTCTATGACGAGCGGTGCCTATGGCTACACCTTC. Its protein is CATSRDSMTSGAYGYTF. This chain connects TRBV15 to TRBJ1-2, with D hard to call. This CDR3 is built from 17 residues. Germline V lookup: CDR1 LNHNV, CDR2 YYDKDF (reference sequence). Between the trimmed V and J ends, which lost 0 bases and 4 bases, there was a span of 18 bases.

The chain links TRBV27 to TRBJ2-1; 8 bases agree with TRBD1. Germline CDR1 reads MNHEY; CDR2 reads SMNVEV (reference sequence). The CDR3 has 14 residues. The junction had 5 bases not matched to a gene; V was cut back by 3 bases and J by 7 bases. The CDR3 DNA is TGTGCCAGCAGTTTTAGGGGACAGGAGAATGAGCAGTTCTTC. It yields the protein CASSFRGQENEQFF.

This clone was seen just once. The V and J genes are TRBV30 and TRBJ2-3, with TRBD2 as a possible D gene (7 bases). The CDR3 consists of 14 residues. Per germline, CDR1 GTSNPN and CDR2 SVGIG (reference sequence). V lost 2 bases, J lost 4 bases, and 13 bases lay in between. As DNA, the CDR3 is TGTGCCTGGAGTAACGGGGGGCGGGCAGATACGCAGTATTTT. Residues: CAWSNGGRADTQYF.

This rearrangement joins TRBV7-3 to TRBJ2-1; D gene uncertain. Trimming shortened V by 1 base and J by 6 bases, and 10 bases separated the two germline ends. The CDR3 extends over 14 amino acids. The V gene's germline CDR1 is SGHTA and CDR2 FQGTGA. The CDR3 region is CASSLSGRPNEQFF. The CDR3 bases are TGTGCCAGCAGCTTAAGTGGGCGGCCCAATGAGCAGTTCTTC.

The genes are TRBV5-5 and TRBJ1-4, with 9 bases that match TRBD1. The junction had 6 bases not matched to a gene; V was cut back by 4 bases and J by 5 bases. Germline V gene lookup returns CDR1 SGHKS and CDR2 YYEKEE (reference sequence). CDR3 length equals 15 residues. The CDR3 loop reads CASSDPGQGNEKLFF. DNA of the CDR3: TGTGCCAGCAGCGATCCGGGACAGGGAAATGAAAAACTGTTTTTT.